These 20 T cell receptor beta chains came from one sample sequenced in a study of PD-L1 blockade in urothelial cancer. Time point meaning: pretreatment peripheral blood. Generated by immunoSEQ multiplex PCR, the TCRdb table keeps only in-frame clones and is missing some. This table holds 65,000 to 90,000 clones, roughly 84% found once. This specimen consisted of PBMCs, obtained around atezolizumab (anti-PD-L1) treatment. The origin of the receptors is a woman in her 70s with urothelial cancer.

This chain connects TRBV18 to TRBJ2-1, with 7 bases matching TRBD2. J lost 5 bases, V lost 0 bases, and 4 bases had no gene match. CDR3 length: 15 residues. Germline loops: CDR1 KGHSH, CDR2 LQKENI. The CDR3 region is CASSPPLLANNEQFF. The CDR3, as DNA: TGTGCCAGCTCACCACCCTTACTAGCGAACAATGAGCAGTTCTTC. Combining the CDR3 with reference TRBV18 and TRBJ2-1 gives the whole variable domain NAGVMQNPRHLVRRRGQEARLRCSPMKGHSHVYWYRQLPEEGLKFMVYLQKENIIDESGMPKERFSAEFPKEGPSILRIQQVVRGDSAAYFCASSPPLLANNEQFFGPGTRLTVL.

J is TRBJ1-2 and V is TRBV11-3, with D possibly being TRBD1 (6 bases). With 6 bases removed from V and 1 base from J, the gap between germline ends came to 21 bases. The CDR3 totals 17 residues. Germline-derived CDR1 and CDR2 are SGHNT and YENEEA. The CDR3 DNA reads TGTGCCAGCAGACCTAAAAACCTAGAGGGGGATAACTATGGCTACACCTTC. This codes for CASRPKNLEGDNYGYTF.

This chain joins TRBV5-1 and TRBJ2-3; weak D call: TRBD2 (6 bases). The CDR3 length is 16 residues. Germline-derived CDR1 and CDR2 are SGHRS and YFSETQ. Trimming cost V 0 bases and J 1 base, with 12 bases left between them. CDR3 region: CASSLGGSGGTDTQYF. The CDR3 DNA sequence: TGCGCCAGCAGCTTGGGGGGGTCGGGGGGCACAGATACGCAGTATTTT.

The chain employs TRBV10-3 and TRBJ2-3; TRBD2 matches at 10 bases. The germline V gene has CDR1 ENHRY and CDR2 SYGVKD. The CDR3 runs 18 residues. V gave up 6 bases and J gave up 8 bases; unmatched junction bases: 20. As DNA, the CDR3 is TGTGCCATCAGCCACTCCCAGGGATCTAGCGGGGGCGGAGTTACGCAGTATTTT. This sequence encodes CAISHSQGSSGGGVTQYF.

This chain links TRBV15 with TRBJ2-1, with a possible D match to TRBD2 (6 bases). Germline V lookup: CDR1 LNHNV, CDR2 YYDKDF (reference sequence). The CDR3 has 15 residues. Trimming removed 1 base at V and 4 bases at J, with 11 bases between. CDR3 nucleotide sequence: TGTGCCACCAGCAGAGCGGCGGGACCTTACAATGAGCAGTTCTTC. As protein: CATSRAAGPYNEQFF.

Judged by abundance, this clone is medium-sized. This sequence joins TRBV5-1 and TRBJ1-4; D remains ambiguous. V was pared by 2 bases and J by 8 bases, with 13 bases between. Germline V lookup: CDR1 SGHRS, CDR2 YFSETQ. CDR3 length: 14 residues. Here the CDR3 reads CASSFFEGNEKLFF. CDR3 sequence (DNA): TGCGCCAGCAGCTTTTTTGAGGGTAACGAAAAACTGTTTTTT.

Here the CDR3 DNA reads TGTGCCAGCAGCCAACAGAACAAGCGGCCAGTTAACTATGGCTACACCTTC. This sequence encodes CASSQQNKRPVNYGYTF. This chain uses TRBV4-2 with TRBJ1-2; D not resolved. This CDR3 comprises 17 residues. CDR1 is LGHNA, CDR2 YNFKEQ, per germline. V dropped 2 bases and J dropped 1 base, with 17 bases sitting between them.

For the CDR3, the DNA is TGTGCCATCTCCGACCCTTTAGCGGGTAACACAGATACGCAGTATTTT. Its protein is CAISDPLAGNTDTQYF. The chain combines TRBV10-3 with TRBJ2-3, with 7 nucleotides matching TRBD2. This CDR3 is built from 16 residues. V lost 8 bases to trimming and J lost 2 bases; unmatched junction nucleotides: 13. CDR1 is ENHRY and CDR2 is SYGVKD in the germline V gene.

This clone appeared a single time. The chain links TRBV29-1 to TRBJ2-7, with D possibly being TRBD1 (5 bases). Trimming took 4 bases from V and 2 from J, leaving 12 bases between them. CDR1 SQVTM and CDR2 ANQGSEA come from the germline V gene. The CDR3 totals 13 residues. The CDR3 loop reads CSVVGQETYEQYF. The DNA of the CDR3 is TGCAGCGTTGTGGGGCAGGAAACCTACGAGCAGTACTTC.

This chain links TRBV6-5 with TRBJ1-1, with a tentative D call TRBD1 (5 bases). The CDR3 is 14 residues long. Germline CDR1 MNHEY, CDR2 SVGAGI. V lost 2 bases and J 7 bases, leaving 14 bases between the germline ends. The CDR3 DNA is TGTGCCAGCAGTTACCTGGGGGGTGGGTTTGAAGCTTTCTTT. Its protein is CASSYLGGGFEAFF.

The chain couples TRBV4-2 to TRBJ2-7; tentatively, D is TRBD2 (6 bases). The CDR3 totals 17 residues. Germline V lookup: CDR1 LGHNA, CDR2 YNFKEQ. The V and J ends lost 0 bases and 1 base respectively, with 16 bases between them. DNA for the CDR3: TGTGCCAGCAGCCAAGATTACAGTACGGGACTTTCCTACGAGCAGTACTTC. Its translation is CASSQDYSTGLSYEQYF.

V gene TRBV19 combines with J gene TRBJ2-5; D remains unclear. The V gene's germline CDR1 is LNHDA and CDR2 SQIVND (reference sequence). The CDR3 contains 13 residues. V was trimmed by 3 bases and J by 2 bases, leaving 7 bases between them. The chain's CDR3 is CASSMRLQETQYF. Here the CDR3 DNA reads TGTGCCAGTAGTATGAGGCTTCAAGAGACCCAGTACTTC.

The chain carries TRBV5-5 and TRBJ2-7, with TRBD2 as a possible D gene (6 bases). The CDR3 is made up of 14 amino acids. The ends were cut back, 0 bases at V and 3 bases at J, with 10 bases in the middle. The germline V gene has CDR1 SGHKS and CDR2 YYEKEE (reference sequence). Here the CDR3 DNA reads TGTGCCAGCAGCTTGGCGACGCGGGACTACGAGCAGTACTTC. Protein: CASSLATRDYEQYF.

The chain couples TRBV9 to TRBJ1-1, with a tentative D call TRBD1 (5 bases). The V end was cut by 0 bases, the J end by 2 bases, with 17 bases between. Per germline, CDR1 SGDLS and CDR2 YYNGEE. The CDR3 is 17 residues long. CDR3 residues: CASSVVFQGQQNTEAFF. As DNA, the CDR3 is TGTGCCAGCAGCGTAGTTTTTCAGGGCCAGCAAAACACTGAAGCTTTCTTT.

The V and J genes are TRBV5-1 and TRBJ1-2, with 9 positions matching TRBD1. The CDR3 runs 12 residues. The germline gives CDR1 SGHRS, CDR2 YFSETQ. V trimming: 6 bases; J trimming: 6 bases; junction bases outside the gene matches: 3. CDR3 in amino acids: CASTGTGNGYTF. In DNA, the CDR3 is TGCGCCAGCACCGGGACAGGGAATGGCTACACCTTC.

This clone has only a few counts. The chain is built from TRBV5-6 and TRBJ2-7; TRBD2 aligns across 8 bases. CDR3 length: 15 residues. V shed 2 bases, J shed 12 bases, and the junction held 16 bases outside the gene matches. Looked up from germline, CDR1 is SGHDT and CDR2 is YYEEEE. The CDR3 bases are TGTGCCAGCAGCTTAAACCCCGGGAGCGGGAGTCGACTGTACTTC. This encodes CASSLNPGSGSRLYF.

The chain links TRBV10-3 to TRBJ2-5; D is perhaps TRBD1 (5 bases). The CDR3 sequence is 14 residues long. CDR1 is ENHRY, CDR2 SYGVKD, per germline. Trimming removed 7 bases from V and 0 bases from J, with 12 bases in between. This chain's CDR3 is CAIKRRGDQETQYF. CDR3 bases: TGTGCCATCAAGCGAAGGGGTGACCAAGAGACCCAGTACTTC.

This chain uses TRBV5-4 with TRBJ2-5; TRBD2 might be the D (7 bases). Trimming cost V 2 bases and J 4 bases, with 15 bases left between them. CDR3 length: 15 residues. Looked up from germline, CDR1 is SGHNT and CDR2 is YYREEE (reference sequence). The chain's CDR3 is CASSFRGGARETQYF. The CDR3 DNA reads TGTGCCAGCAGCTTTCGAGGGGGGGCCCGAGAGACCCAGTACTTC. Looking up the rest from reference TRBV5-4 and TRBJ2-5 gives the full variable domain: ETGVTQSPTHLIKTRGQQVTLRCSSQSGHNTVSWYQQALGQGPQFIFQYYREEENGRGNFPPRFSGLQFPNYSSELNVNALELDDSALYLCASSFRGGARETQYFGPGTRLLVL.

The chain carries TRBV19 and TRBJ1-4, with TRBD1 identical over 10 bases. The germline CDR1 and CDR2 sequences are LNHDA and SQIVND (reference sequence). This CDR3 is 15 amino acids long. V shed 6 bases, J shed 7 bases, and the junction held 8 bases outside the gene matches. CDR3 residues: CASSLPTGGGEKLFF. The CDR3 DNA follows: TGTGCCAGTAGCCTACCGACAGGGGGCGGTGAAAAACTGTTTTTT.

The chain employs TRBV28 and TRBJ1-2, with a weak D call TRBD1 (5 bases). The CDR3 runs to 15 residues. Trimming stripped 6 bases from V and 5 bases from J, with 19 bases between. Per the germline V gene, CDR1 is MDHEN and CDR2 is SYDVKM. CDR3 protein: CASSQPSGGNYGYTF. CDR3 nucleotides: TGTGCCAGCAGCCAACCCTCCGGGGGGAATTATGGCTACACCTTC.